This T cell receptor beta chain was profiled in a study of blood T cell repertoires in COVID-19. Symptom resolution, clearance, or two negative PCRs marked the recovered donors of Cohort 3. The table came from immunoSEQ multiplex PCR; TCRdb's copy has only in-frame clones and leaves some out. The sample records under 300,000 clones, approximately 90% being singletons. Sequencing was performed on PBMCs or T cells enriched from blood (not recorded which). The receptor's source is a man in his forties or fifties who had recovered from COVID-19.

Written as DNA, the CDR3 is TGTGCCAGTATTAAAAAGACAGGAGGAAACACCATATATTTT. This encodes CASIKKTGGNTIYF. The chain joins TRBV19 to TRBJ1-3; perhaps TRBD1 as D (6 bases). Trimming took 7 bases from V and 4 from J, leaving 14 bases between them. CDR3 length: 14 amino acids. The V gene's germline CDR1 is LNHDA and CDR2 SQIVND (reference sequence).